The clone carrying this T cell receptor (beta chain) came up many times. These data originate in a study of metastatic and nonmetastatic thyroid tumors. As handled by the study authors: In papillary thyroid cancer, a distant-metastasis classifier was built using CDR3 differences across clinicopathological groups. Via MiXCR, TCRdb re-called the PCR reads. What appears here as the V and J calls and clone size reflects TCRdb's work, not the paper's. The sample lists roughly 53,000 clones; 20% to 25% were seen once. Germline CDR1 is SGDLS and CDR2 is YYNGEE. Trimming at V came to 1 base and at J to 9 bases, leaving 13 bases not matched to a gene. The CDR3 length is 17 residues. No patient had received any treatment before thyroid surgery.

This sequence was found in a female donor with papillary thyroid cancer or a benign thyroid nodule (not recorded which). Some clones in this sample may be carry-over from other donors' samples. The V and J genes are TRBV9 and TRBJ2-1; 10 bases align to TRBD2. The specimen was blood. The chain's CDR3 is CASSVSKAGGPLVEQFF. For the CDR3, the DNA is TGTGCCAGCAGCGTATCCAAAGCGGGAGGGCCCCTCGTTGAGCAGTTCTTC.